This T cell receptor beta chain was sequenced in a study of early T cells in non-severe SARS-CoV-2 infection. Findings of the study overall: Reliance on VDJdb matching favored anti-spike CD8 responses; private and CD4 specificities were missed.

There are many counts of this clonotype. Its antigen is as yet unknown. With V trimmed by 4 bases and J by 8 bases, 14 bases remained unmatched. The CDR3 is 18 residues long. Germline values: CDR1 SEHNR, CDR2 FQNEAQ (reference sequence). TCRdb called the 5' RACE reads again in MiXCR, with one record for every CDR3 protein. There are 60,000 to 65,000 distinct CDR3 sequences in the sample; roughly 9% occur only once, and 10% to 15% lies in the top ten. The chain carries TRBV7-9 and TRBJ2-1, with TRBD2 matching over 13 bases. This receptor was identified in an adult who was a healthcare worker with PCR-confirmed SARS-CoV-2 infection or an uninfected control (not recorded which). The starting material was whole blood, obtained at baseline. The CDR3 loop is CASSSDRLAGGRVDEQFF. The CDR3 DNA reads TGTGCCAGCAGCTCCGACCGACTAGCGGGAGGCCGCGTGGATGAGCAGTTCTTC.